These 20 T cell receptor beta chains came from one sample sequenced in a study of spatial heterogeneity in lung cancer. Time point described: sample taken at primary tumor resection. Without sorting, whole RNA was sequenced from tumor, nontumor lung or frozen PBMC. TCRdb reprocessed the 5' RACE reads via MiXCR and lists one record per CDR3 protein. This table holds about 82,000 distinct CDR3 sequences, around 13% found once. Sequencing used PBMCs, obtained at surgery. The receptors were gathered from a male donor with early-stage non-small cell lung cancer.

Note on this clonotype: A read error may explain this, as a much larger clone is one base away. The chain carries TRBV13 and TRBJ2-3; 7 nucleotides line up with TRBD2. The CDR3 is 15 amino acids. CDR1 is PRHDT and CDR2 is FYEKMQ in the germline V gene (reference sequence). The CDR3, as DNA: TGTGCCAGCAGCCTACGGCGGGAGATGGGAGATAGGCAGTATTTT. Translating it yields CASSLRREMGDRQYF.

This clonotype occurred many times. The chain joins TRBV28 to TRBJ1-1, with D possibly TRBD1 on 6 matching bases. Germline V CDR1 and CDR2: MDHEN, SYDVKM. The CDR3 totals 16 residues. Between the trimmed V and J ends, which lost 4 bases and 1 base, there was a span of 16 bases. As DNA, the CDR3 is TGTGCCAGCAGTTCCCTGACAGGCGGGGGGAACACTGAAGCTTTCTTT. Its protein product is CASSSLTGGGNTEAFF.

The chain is built from TRBV5-1 and TRBJ1-4, with unresolved D. The CDR3 totals 15 residues. Deletions cut 0 bases from V and 5 bases from J, with 11 bases between. Germline assignment: CDR1 SGHRS and CDR2 YFSETQ. CDR3 in DNA: TGCGCCAGCAGCTTGGCCGTCGGTCGGAATGAAAAACTGTTTTTT. It encodes CASSLAVGRNEKLFF.

The chain recombines TRBV19 with TRBJ2-5; D unclear. Trimming shortened V by 1 base and J by 0 bases, and 6 bases separated the two germline ends. CDR3 length equals 14 residues. Germline assignment: CDR1 LNHDA and CDR2 SQIVND (reference sequence). The CDR3, as DNA: TGTGCCAGTAGTATAGGTTCGTACCAAGAGACCCAGTACTTC. Translating it yields CASSIGSYQETQYF. The whole variable domain, filled in from reference TRBV19 and TRBJ2-5, reads DGGITQSPKYLFRKEGQNVTLSCEQNLNHDAMYWYRQDPGQGLRLIYYSQIVNDFQKGDIAEGYSVSREKKESFPLTVTSAQKNPTAFYLCASSIGSYQETQYFGPGTRLLVL.

This clonotype was counted a few times. The chain employs TRBV18 and TRBJ2-2; TRBD1 is a possible D gene (5 bases). V dropped 2 bases and J dropped 2 bases, with 12 bases sitting between them. The CDR3 sequence is 16 residues long. Looked up from germline, CDR1 is KGHSH and CDR2 is LQKENI. The CDR3, as DNA: TGTGCCAGCTCACCAAACCAGGGTCAAAACACCGGGGAGCTGTTTTTT. Translation gives CASSPNQGQNTGELFF.

This clonotype was observed many times. The V and J genes are TRBV7-3 and TRBJ1-2; possible D gene TRBD1, 6 bases. V was clipped by 0 bases and J by 4 bases, with 12 bases between them. CDR3 size: 15 residues. CDR1 is SGHTA and CDR2 is FQGTGA in the germline V gene. The CDR3 coding sequence is TGTGCCAGCAGCTTAACAAAGGGGGGCGCCTATGGCTACACCTTC. Translation gives CASSLTKGGAYGYTF.

The V gene is TRBV7-9, the J gene TRBJ2-1; 8 bases line up with TRBD2. Trimming took 1 base from V and 2 from J; bases not matched to a gene: 7. Germline loops: CDR1 SEHNR, CDR2 FQNEAQ (reference sequence). The CDR3 runs to 17 residues. The CDR3 region is CASSLEAGGQTYNEQFF. Written as DNA, the CDR3 is TGTGCCAGCAGCTTAGAGGCGGGAGGCCAAACCTACAATGAGCAGTTCTTC.

This clonotype was recorded a few times. The chain couples TRBV28 to TRBJ1-5, with no clear D. Germline assignment: CDR1 MDHEN and CDR2 SYDVKM. This CDR3 has 13 residues. Between the trimmed V and J ends, which lost 11 bases and 0 bases, there was a span of 11 bases. Written as DNA, the CDR3 is TGTGCCTCGAGGATTAGTAGCAATCAGCCCCAGCATTTT. This codes for CASRISSNQPQHF.

This clonotype has more than one count but fewer than ten. The V gene is TRBV5-1, the J gene TRBJ2-1; a weak D match, TRBD2 (5 bases). Per the germline V gene, CDR1 is SGHRS and CDR2 is YFSETQ. V shed 2 bases and J shed 0 bases, with 12 bases lying between them. This CDR3 spans 16 amino acids. The CDR3 DNA is TGCGCCAGCAGCTTAAAGGAAACTAGCTCCTACAATGAGCAGTTCTTC. Translated, it gives CASSLKETSSYNEQFF. The variable domain in full, completed from reference TRBV5-1 and TRBJ2-1, reads KAGVTQTPRYLIKTRGQQVTLSCSPISGHRSVSWYQQTPGQGLQFLFEYFSETQRNKGNFPGRFSGRQFSNSRSEMNVSTLELGDSALYLCASSLKETSSYNEQFFGPGTRLTVL.

This clonotype was seen a handful of times. The chain combines TRBV29-1 with TRBJ2-2; a possible D gene is TRBD2 (6 bases). V lost 3 bases, J lost 1 base, and 6 bases lay in between. The CDR3 is 13 residues long. Germline-derived CDR1 and CDR2 are SQVTM and ANQGSEA. The CDR3 bases are TGCAGCGTTGACGGGGGGAACACCGGGGAGCTGTTTTTT. Translation: CSVDGGNTGELFF.

V is TRBV27 and J is TRBJ2-4, with a possible D match to TRBD1 (6 bases). Trimming took off 5 bases at V and 0 bases at J, with 17 bases between the two ends. This CDR3 contains 17 residues. The V gene's germline CDR1 is MNHEY and CDR2 SMNVEV (reference sequence). CDR3 sequence reads: CASSTSGAGLAKNIQYF. The DNA of the CDR3 is TGTGCCAGCAGTACCTCAGGGGCAGGGTTAGCCAAAAACATTCAGTACTTC.

Points on this clonotype: This may be a read error: a much more frequent sequence differs by one nucleotide. This chain joins TRBV3-1 and TRBJ1-5; no clear D gene. The germline CDR1 and CDR2 sequences are LGHDT and YNNKEL (reference sequence). The CDR3 is 13 amino acids. The CDR3 DNA reads as TGTGCCAGCAGCCAGGCACAAAATCAGCCCAAGCATTTT. Protein: CASSQAQNQPKHF.

This clonotype was counted only a few times. The chain joins TRBV20-1 to TRBJ2-1, with 10 bases that match TRBD2. Per germline, CDR1 DFQATT and CDR2 SNEGSKA (reference sequence). The CDR3 covers 14 residues. The V and J ends lost 4 bases and 9 bases, in that order; junction bases with no gene match: 9. The CDR3 loop reads CSATRGTSETEQFF. The DNA for the CDR3 is TGCAGTGCTACCCGCGGGACTAGCGAAACTGAGCAGTTCTTC.

In this sample, this clonotype turned up many times. The CDR3 bases are TGCAGTGCTAGAATTGGGGGACTAGCGGTAAACTCCTACGAGCAGTACTTC. Residues: CSARIGGLAVNSYEQYF. The chain employs TRBV20-1 and TRBJ2-7, with 11 bases that match TRBD2. The CDR3 is 17 amino acids. Germline CDR1 DFQATT, CDR2 SNEGSKA (reference sequence). Losses at the gene ends were 2 bases for V and 0 bases for J; bases not matched to a gene: 9.

The chain recombines TRBV29-1 with TRBJ2-7; D may be TRBD1 (6 bases). Trimming shortened V by 6 bases and J by 5 bases, and 11 bases separated the two germline ends. Germline loops: CDR1 SQVTM, CDR2 ANQGSEA. This CDR3 has 11 amino acids. The CDR3 DNA sequence: TGCAGCGTCACAGGGTTGGACGAGCAGTACTTC. Its translation is CSVTGLDEQYF.

The V and J genes are TRBV29-1 and TRBJ2-1, with D perhaps matching TRBD2 (6 bases). This CDR3 contains 13 residues. Trimming pared 4 bases from V and 10 bases from J, leaving 17 bases between. Germline V gene lookup returns CDR1 SQVTM and CDR2 ANQGSEA. This CDR3 is CSVGLATEEEQFF. The CDR3 DNA follows: TGCAGCGTTGGGCTAGCGACGGAGGAGGAGCAGTTCTTC.

With regard to this clonotype: At one end, the junction sequence differs from germline, possibly due to a read error. V gene TRBV6-6 combines with J gene TRBJ1-1; D gene uncertain. CDR3 length equals 8 residues. Germline V gene sequence: CDR1 MNHNY, CDR2 SVGAGI (reference sequence). In nucleotides, the CDR3 is TGTGCCAGCAGCCCCAGTGACTTT. It yields the protein CASSPSDF.

In DNA form, the CDR3 reads TGCGCCAGCAGCCAAGAGACACGGAGGAACACTGAAGCTTTCTTT. Amino acid sequence: CASSQETRRNTEAFF. The gene calls are TRBV4-1 and TRBJ1-1; D ambiguous. V shed 0 bases and J shed 1 base, with 9 bases lying between them. There are 15 residues in the CDR3. Germline V lookup: CDR1 MGHRA, CDR2 YSYEKL.

By proportion, this clonotype is medium-sized. This sequence joins TRBV12-3 or TRBV12-4 and TRBJ1-1; D is uncertain. V was clipped by 6 bases and J by 3 bases, with 11 bases between them. There are 13 residues in the CDR3. The CDR3 DNA follows: TGTGCCAGCAGCTCGACGAGGGACACTGAAGCTTTCTTT. It yields the protein CASSSTRDTEAFF.

This clonotype was counted a few times. The chain is built from TRBV10-3 and TRBJ1-1; 7 bases line up with TRBD1. Germline V gene sequence: CDR1 ENHRY, CDR2 SYGVKD. V lost 7 bases and J lost 5; bases outside the gene matches: 7. The CDR3 consists of 13 residues. CDR3 sequence reads: CAINRQGGTEAFF. The CDR3 DNA reads as TGTGCCATCAACCGACAGGGAGGGACTGAAGCTTTCTTT.